These 29 T cell receptor beta chains originate from one sample sequenced in a study of blood T cells in healthy people across ages. A second PCR of roughly 6 to 12 cycles used a sample-barcoded 5' primer and a J-beta primer mix. TCRdb re-derived calls from the 5' RACE reads in MiXCR, one entry per CDR3 protein. The repertoire holds 800,000 to 950,000 distinct CDR3 sequences, with roughly 29% as singletons. These data were also filed under a second study, of T cells of mothers and their children.

The sequenced material came from blood. The receptors come from a woman aged 40 to 49 in good health.

The V call is TRBV11-2, the J call TRBJ1-4; perhaps TRBD1 as D (5 bases). CDR1 is SGHAT, CDR2 FQNNGV, per germline. Trimming removed 1 base at V and 3 bases at J, with 9 bases between. The CDR3 extends over 15 amino acids. CDR3 in DNA: TGTGCCAGCAGCTTAGTTCCAGGGCCTAATGAAAAACTGTTTTTT. It is translated as CASSLVPGPNEKLFF.

The table lists this clonotype with many counts. A much larger clonotype is one base distant, so this may be a read error. The chain joins TRBV29-1 to TRBJ2-7; D tentatively reads TRBD1 or TRBD2 (6 bases each). Trimming took off 7 bases at V and 3 bases at J, with 13 bases between the two ends. There are 12 residues in the CDR3. The V gene's germline CDR1 is SQVTM and CDR2 ANQGSEA. The CDR3 spells CSGRDTVYEQYF. The DNA of the CDR3 is TGCAGCGGGCGGGACACCGTCTACGAGCAGTACTTC.

This clonotype was counted once. A read error may account for a junction end that differs from germline. The genes are TRBV5-1 and TRBJ1-2; the D is unclear. Germline loops: CDR1 SGHRS, CDR2 YFSETQ. CDR3 size: 12 residues. The DNA for the CDR3 is TGCACCAGCAGCTTGGAAGGGTGGGGCTACACCTTC. Translating it yields CTSSLEGWGYTF.

This clonotype has a count of ten or more. V gene TRBV5-6 combines with J gene TRBJ1-2, with 7 bases lining up with TRBD1. The CDR3 has 15 residues. The germline V gene has CDR1 SGHDT and CDR2 YYEEEE. Trimming at V came to 4 bases and at J to 3 bases, leaving 9 bases not matched to a gene. The CDR3 region is CASSLGTAGHYGYTF. Written as DNA, the CDR3 is TGTGCCAGCAGCCTCGGGACAGCGGGACACTATGGCTACACCTTC.

The V gene is TRBV24-1, the J gene TRBJ1-2, with a possible D match to TRBD1 (5 bases). Germline V gene sequence: CDR1 KGHDR, CDR2 SFDVKD. The CDR3 loop spans 15 amino acids. Trimming left V 4 bases short and J 4 bases short, with 15 bases between. CDR3 coding DNA: TGTGCCACCAGTGACTCTCCGGGGGGACGCTATGGCTACACCTTC. Its translation is CATSDSPGGRYGYTF.

The gene calls are TRBV24-1 and TRBJ2-1; tentatively, D is TRBD2 (5 bases). Trimming removed 0 bases at V and 6 bases at J, with 17 bases between. CDR1 and CDR2 from the germline V gene are KGHDR and SFDVKD. The CDR3 is 17 amino acids. CDR3 DNA sequence: TGTGCCACCAGTGATTTGCCATGGACTGGAGATAGCAATGAGCAGTTCTTC. Its translation is CATSDLPWTGDSNEQFF.

V is TRBV5-1 and J is TRBJ2-1; possible D gene TRBD1, 5 bases. Germline V CDR1 and CDR2: SGHRS, YFSETQ. The V end lost 0 bases, the J end lost 0 bases, and 10 bases lay between the germline ends. The CDR3 is made up of 16 amino acids. The CDR3 DNA follows: TGCGCCAGCAGCTTGGGAACAGGCGCCTCCTACAATGAGCAGTTCTTC. The encoded protein is CASSLGTGASYNEQFF.

With respect to this clonotype: A much bigger clone sits one base away, suggesting this may be a read error. This chain joins TRBV29-1 and TRBJ1-2; D ambiguous. Germline CDR1 SQVTM, CDR2 ANQGSEA. This CDR3 contains 9 residues. As DNA, the CDR3 is TGCAGCGTGGACTATGACTACACCTTC. It yields the protein CSVDYDYTF.

The rearrangement links TRBV20-1 to TRBJ2-5, with 9 positions matching TRBD2. The V gene end was trimmed by 5 bases and the J gene end by 5 bases; junction bases not matched to a gene: 12. Germline-derived CDR1 and CDR2 are DFQATT and SNEGSKA (reference sequence). The CDR3 is 15 residues long. The CDR3 DNA follows: TGCAGTGCTTCTAGTGCGGGGGGGGCCCTTGAGACCCAGTACTTC. Translation gives CSASSAGGALETQYF.

This clonotype was seen just once. CDR3 nucleotide sequence: TGTGCCAGCAGCGGCTCAGGGTTCTCTGGGGCCAACGTCCTGACTTTC. Translating it yields CASSGSGFSGANVLTF. The chain carries TRBV7-9 and TRBJ2-6; possible D gene TRBD1, 5 bases. Trimming took off 5 bases at V and 0 bases at J, with 11 bases between the two ends. Germline V gene data show CDR1 as SEHNR and CDR2 as FQNEAQ (reference sequence). CDR3 length equals 16 residues.

Here the CDR3 DNA reads TGTGCCATCAGAATGGGGGAGGCGGTTGCCGGGGAGCTGTTTTTT. Translated, it gives CAIRMGEAVAGELFF. V and J are TRBV10-3 and TRBJ2-2; TRBD2 might be the D (6 bases). CDR3 length equals 15 residues. CDR1 ENHRY and CDR2 SYGVKD come from the germline V gene. The V gene lost 6 bases and the J gene lost 6 bases, with 17 bases spanning the gap.

This clonotype occurred a few times. The chain recombines TRBV10-3 with TRBJ2-1; D remains unclear. The end of the DNA fits TRBJ2-7 better, so the J call may be wrong. The CDR3 runs 16 residues. The germline V gene encodes CDR1 ENHRY and CDR2 SYGVKD. Here the CDR3 reads CAISPGPISTYNEQYF. DNA for the CDR3: TGTGCCATCAGCCCAGGTCCCATCAGTACCTACAATGAGCAGTACTTC.

This clonotype was counted ten times or more. The chain recombines TRBV7-2 with TRBJ2-1, with 11 positions matching TRBD2. After removal of 8 bases from V and 5 bases from J, the junction contained 2 bases not matched to a gene. Germline assignment: CDR1 SGHTA and CDR2 FQGNSA. The CDR3 extends over 13 amino acids. This CDR3 reads CASRLAGNNEQFF. CDR3 nucleotide sequence: TGTGCCAGCCGACTAGCGGGGAACAATGAGCAGTTCTTC. The variable domain in full, completed from reference TRBV7-2 and TRBJ2-1, reads GAGVSQSPSNKVTEKGKDVELRCDPISGHTALYWYRQSLGQGLEFLIYFQGNSAPDKSGLPSDRFSAERTGGSVSTLTIQRTQQEDSAVYLCASRLAGNNEQFFGPGTRLTVL.

The V and J genes are TRBV6-2 or TRBV6-3 and TRBJ2-1, with TRBD2 matching over 7 bases. Per germline, CDR1 MNHEY and CDR2 SVGEGT. This CDR3 has 17 amino acids. V shed 0 bases, J shed 3 bases, and the junction held 8 bases outside the gene matches. The CDR3 here is CASSYSRAGRVYNEQFF. Here the CDR3 DNA reads TGTGCCAGCAGTTACTCGAGGGCAGGGAGGGTCTACAATGAGCAGTTCTTC.

The chain links TRBV7-2 to TRBJ2-3; 8 nucleotides match TRBD1. Trimming removed 4 bases from V and 5 bases from J; junction bases left unmatched: 5. CDR1 SGHTA and CDR2 FQGNSA come from the germline V gene. The CDR3 spans 14 residues. CDR3 in DNA: TGTGCCAGCAGCTCAGGGGGCCCCAGAGATACGCAGTATTTT. This codes for CASSSGGPRDTQYF.

The genes are TRBV7-9 and TRBJ2-1; TRBD1 might be the D (7 bases). Per the germline V gene, CDR1 is SEHNR and CDR2 is FQNEAQ (reference sequence). This CDR3 is 13 amino acids long. V was trimmed by 4 bases and J by 7 bases, leaving 11 bases between them. The CDR3 loop is CASSSPGGNEQFF. The CDR3 DNA sequence: TGTGCCAGCAGCTCCCCAGGGGGGAATGAGCAGTTCTTC.

This clonotype was seen more than once but under ten times. The chain carries TRBV12-3 or TRBV12-4 and TRBJ2-5, with TRBD2 matching 14 bases. The CDR3 has 17 residues. V lost 2 bases and J lost 3; bases outside the gene matches: 5. The CDR3 is CASSLSGLAGAKETQYF. CDR3 DNA: TGTGCCAGCAGTTTATCGGGACTAGCGGGGGCTAAAGAGACCCAGTACTTC.

This sequence joins TRBV6-2 or TRBV6-3 and TRBJ1-3; 7 bases align to TRBD1. Germline CDR1 and CDR2: MNHEY and SVGEGT. V gave up 0 bases and J gave up 4 bases; unmatched junction bases: 9. The CDR3 covers 17 residues. The CDR3 loop reads CASSYSPDRTAGNTIYF. The CDR3 DNA reads as TGTGCCAGCAGTTACTCCCCGGACAGGACGGCGGGAAACACCATATATTTT.

This clonotype was counted only a few times. The chain recombines TRBV11-2 with TRBJ2-7, with 8 bases fitting TRBD2. The germline V gene has CDR1 SGHAT and CDR2 FQNNGV. The junction had 16 bases not matched to a gene; V was cut back by 6 bases and J by 6 bases. CDR3 size: 16 residues. CDR3: CASRPTSARHPGEQYF. CDR3 DNA: TGTGCCAGCAGACCGACTAGCGCGCGGCACCCTGGCGAGCAGTACTTC.

This chain connects TRBV24-1 to TRBJ2-3, with TRBD2 as a possible D gene (5 bases). This CDR3 is 16 amino acids long. CDR1 and CDR2 from the germline V gene are KGHDR and SFDVKD. V was pared by 3 bases and J by 2 bases, with 14 bases between. The CDR3 coding sequence is TGTGCCACCAGTGATCCGAGCGGACCTTCCACAGATACGCAGTATTTT. Translated, it gives CATSDPSGPSTDTQYF.

J is TRBJ1-5 and V is TRBV20-1; D may be TRBD1 (6 bases). The germline CDR1 and CDR2 sequences are DFQATT and SNEGSKA (reference sequence). V was shortened by 3 bases and J by 1 base, with 16 bases between the two germline ends. CDR3 length: 16 amino acids. This CDR3 is CSAREPGQGSNQPQHF. In DNA form, the CDR3 reads TGCAGTGCTAGGGAACCCGGCCAGGGGAGCAATCAGCCCCAGCATTTT.

This chain uses TRBV19 with TRBJ1-5; no reliable D call. Germline V gene lookup returns CDR1 LNHDA and CDR2 SQIVND (reference sequence). This CDR3 is 12 amino acids long. Trimming shortened V by 3 bases and J by 4 bases, and 4 bases separated the two germline ends. The chain's CDR3 is CASSMWNQPQHF. As DNA, the CDR3 is TGTGCCAGTAGTATGTGGAATCAGCCCCAGCATTTT.

J is TRBJ1-6 and V is TRBV20-1; D possibly corresponds to TRBD1 (5 bases). Germline V lookup: CDR1 DFQATT, CDR2 SNEGSKA (reference sequence). CDR3 length: 14 residues. V was cut by 1 base and J by 4 bases, with 8 bases left in between. The CDR3 nucleotides are TGCAGTGCTAGAGCCCGACAGTATAATTCACCCCTCCACTTT. Amino acid sequence: CSARARQYNSPLHF.

On this clonotype: It may be a read error: a sequence one base away is much more abundant. V gene TRBV5-1 combines with J gene TRBJ1-2; the D gene is possibly TRBD1 (5 bases). Germline V gene sequence: CDR1 SGHRS, CDR2 YFSETQ. This CDR3 has 15 residues. The CDR3 sequence is CASRKTGAMNYSYTF. Here the CDR3 DNA reads TGCGCCAGCAGAAAAACCGGGGCCATGAACTATAGCTACACCTTC.

The chain recombines TRBV5-1 with TRBJ2-7; D ambiguous. Germline-derived CDR1 and CDR2 are SGHRS and YFSETQ. CDR3 length: 13 residues. V was trimmed by 4 bases and J by 0 bases, leaving 8 bases between them. The CDR3 DNA reads as TGCGCCAGCAGCGCGGAGAGCTCCTACGAGCAGTACTTC. It specifies CASSAESSYEQYF.

The chain is built from TRBV6-4 and TRBJ2-4, with TRBD2 matching 9 bases. The V gene's germline CDR1 is MRHNA and CDR2 SNTAGT. CDR3 size: 16 residues. The ends lost 0 bases at V and 13 bases at J; junction bases unmatched: 13. As DNA, the CDR3 is TGTGCCAGCAGTGACTCCGAGCGGGGGGACTACAATGAGCAGTACTTC. As protein: CASSDSERGDYNEQYF.

This clonotype has a handful of counts. The chain's CDR3 is CASSEMTGGYSPLHF. CDR3 DNA: TGTGCCAGCAGTGAAATGACAGGCGGATATTCACCCCTCCACTTT. The chain combines TRBV25-1 with TRBJ1-6, with D possibly TRBD1 on 6 matching bases. The germline CDR1 and CDR2 sequences are MGHDK and SYGVNS. V was trimmed by 2 bases and J by 8 bases, leaving 13 bases between them. This CDR3 has 15 residues.

The rearrangement joins TRBV20-1 to TRBJ1-6; D gene unclear. V was clipped by 5 bases and J by 7 bases, with 18 bases between them. The germline gives CDR1 DFQATT, CDR2 SNEGSKA (reference sequence). The CDR3 spans 15 residues. The DNA for the CDR3 is TGCAGTGCTGAACGCCTGCTGAGTCCCAATTCACCCCTCCACTTT. It translates to CSAERLLSPNSPLHF.

The CDR3 nucleotides are TGCAGCGTTCGGACAGGGGTCGCTGGGGCCAACGTCCTGACTTTC. Translated, it gives CSVRTGVAGANVLTF. The chain joins TRBV29-1 to TRBJ2-6; 9 bases are a match to TRBD1. From germline, CDR1 is SQVTM and CDR2 ANQGSEA. The CDR3 sequence is 15 residues long. J was trimmed by 2 bases and V by 5 bases; bases with no gene match: 4.